This T cell receptor (beta chain) is from a study of cytomegalovirus exposure and HLA in healthy donors. Notes on the study in general: An assumption of roughly uniform sequencing depth across donors underlay the presence/absence analyses. The study reported that TCR beta sequences accurately predicted HLA-A and HLA-B alleles in most subjects. Differences between HLA loci emerged in a later analysis of TCR association rates, with DRB1 most and HLA-C fewest.

Germline trimming cut 5 bases from V and 10 bases from J; bases unmatched to any gene: 3. This CDR3 has 11 amino acids. Per germline, CDR1 SGHTS and CDR2 YDEGEE. This clone was detected a few times. Its antigen is undetermined. Nominally healthy donors were sampled, though unrecorded immune exposures were likely. 13 Jbeta primers and 60 Vbeta primers were used for the PCR. Method: immunoSEQ multiplex PCR; TCRdb's copy keeps in-frame clones and lacks some. The table includes under 150,000 clones, 75% to 90% detected once. The receptor comes from a woman aged 40 to 50 in good health and CMV-seronegative. Sequenced input: PBMCs. This rearrangement joins TRBV5-8 to TRBJ2-1, with 7 nucleotides matching TRBD2. CDR3 in amino acids: CASRLRGEQFF. In DNA form, the CDR3 reads TGTGCCAGCAGACTGCGGGGGGAGCAGTTCTTC. The full variable domain, with the rest looked up from reference TRBV5-8 and TRBJ2-1, is EAGVTQSPTHLIKTRGQQATLRCSPISGHTSVYWYQQALGLGLQFLLWYDEGEERNRGNFPPRFSGRQFPNYSSELNVNALELEDSALYLCASRLRGEQFFGPGTRLTVL.